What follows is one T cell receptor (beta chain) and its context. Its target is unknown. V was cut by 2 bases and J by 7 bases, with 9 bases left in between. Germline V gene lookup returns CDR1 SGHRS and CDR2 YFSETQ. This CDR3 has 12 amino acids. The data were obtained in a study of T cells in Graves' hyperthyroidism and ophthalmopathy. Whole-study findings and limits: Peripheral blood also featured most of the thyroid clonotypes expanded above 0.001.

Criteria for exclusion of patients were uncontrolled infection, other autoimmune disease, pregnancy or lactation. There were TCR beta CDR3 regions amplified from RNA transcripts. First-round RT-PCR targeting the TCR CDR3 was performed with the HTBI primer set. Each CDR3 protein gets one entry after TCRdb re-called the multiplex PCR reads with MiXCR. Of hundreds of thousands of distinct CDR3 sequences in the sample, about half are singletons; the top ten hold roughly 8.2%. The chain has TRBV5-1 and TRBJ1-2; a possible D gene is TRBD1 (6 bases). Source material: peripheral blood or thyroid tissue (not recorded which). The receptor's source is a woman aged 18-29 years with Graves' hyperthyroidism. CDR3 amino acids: CASSFGGPGYTF. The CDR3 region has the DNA TGCGCCAGCAGCTTCGGGGGCCCTGGCTACACCTTC.